This T cell receptor (beta chain) appears in the sequencing data of a study of T cell responses to AZD1222 COVID-19 vaccine. Study outcomes and limitations: Unmutated variant regions reportedly attract nearly half of all spike-specific TCRs. Baseline serology detected seropositivity in only a handful of AZD1222 recipients.

About this clone: What it binds is not known.

Data came from immunoSEQ multiplex PCR; TCRdb stores just in-frame clones and leaves some out. The data hold 93,000 or so clones, with around nine tenths observed a single time. The sequence came from an adult in good health. The sequencing used peripheral blood, collected on day 0 of AZD1222 vaccination.

CDR3 amino acids: CASSPQQTNYGYTF. The CDR3, as DNA: TGTGCCAGCTCACCCCAACAGACCAACTATGGCTACACCTTC. The J gene is TRBJ1-2, the V gene TRBV18, with D hard to call. The ends were cut back, 3 bases at V and 2 bases at J, with 10 bases in the middle. The CDR3 loop spans 14 amino acids. Germline V CDR1 and CDR2: KGHSH, LQKENI.